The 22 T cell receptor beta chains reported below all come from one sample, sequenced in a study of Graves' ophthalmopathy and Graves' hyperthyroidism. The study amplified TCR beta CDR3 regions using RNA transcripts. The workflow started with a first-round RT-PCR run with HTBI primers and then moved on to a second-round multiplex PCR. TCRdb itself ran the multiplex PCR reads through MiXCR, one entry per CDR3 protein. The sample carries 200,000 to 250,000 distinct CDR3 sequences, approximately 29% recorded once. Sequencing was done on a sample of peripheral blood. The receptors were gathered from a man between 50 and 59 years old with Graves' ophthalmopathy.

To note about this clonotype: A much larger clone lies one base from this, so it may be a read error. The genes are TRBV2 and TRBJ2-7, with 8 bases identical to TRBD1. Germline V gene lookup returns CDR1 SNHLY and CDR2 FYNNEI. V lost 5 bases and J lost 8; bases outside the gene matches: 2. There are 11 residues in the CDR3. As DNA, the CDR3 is TGTGCCAGCAGTCGACAGGGGCAGCAGTACTTC. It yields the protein CASSRQGQQYF.

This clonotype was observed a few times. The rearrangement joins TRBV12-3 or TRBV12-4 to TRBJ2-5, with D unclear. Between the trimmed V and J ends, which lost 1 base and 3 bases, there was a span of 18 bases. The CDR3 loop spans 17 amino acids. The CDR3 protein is CASSLGLVVLVEETQYF. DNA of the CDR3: TGTGCCAGCAGTTTAGGGCTAGTTGTCTTAGTCGAAGAGACCCAGTACTTC.

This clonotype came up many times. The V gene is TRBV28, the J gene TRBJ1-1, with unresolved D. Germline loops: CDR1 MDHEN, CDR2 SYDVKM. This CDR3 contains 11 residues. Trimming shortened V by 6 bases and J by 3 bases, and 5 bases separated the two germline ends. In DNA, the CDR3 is TGTGCCAGCAGACGGGACACTGAAGCTTTCTTT. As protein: CASRRDTEAFF.

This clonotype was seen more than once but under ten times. This chain's CDR3 is CASSQGTVQETQYF. CDR3 DNA sequence: TGTGCCAGCAGTCAAGGGACAGTACAAGAGACCCAGTACTTC. The V call is TRBV12-3 or TRBV12-4, the J call TRBJ2-5; the match to TRBD1 covers 7 bases. There are 14 residues in the CDR3. V dropped 5 bases and J dropped 2; count of bases not matched to a gene: 5.

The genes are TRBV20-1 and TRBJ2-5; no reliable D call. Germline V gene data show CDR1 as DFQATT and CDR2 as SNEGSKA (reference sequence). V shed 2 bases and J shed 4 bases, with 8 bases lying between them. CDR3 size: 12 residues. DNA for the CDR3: TGCAGTGCTAGAAATGAGCGAGAGACCCAGTACTTC. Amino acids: CSARNERETQYF.

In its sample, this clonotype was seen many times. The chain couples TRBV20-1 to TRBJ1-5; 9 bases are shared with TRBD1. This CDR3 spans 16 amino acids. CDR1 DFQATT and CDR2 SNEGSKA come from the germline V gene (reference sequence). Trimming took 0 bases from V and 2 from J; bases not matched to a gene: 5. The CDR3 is CSARDYRGHGNQPQHF. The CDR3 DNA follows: TGCAGTGCTAGAGATTACAGGGGGCACGGCAATCAGCCCCAGCATTTT.

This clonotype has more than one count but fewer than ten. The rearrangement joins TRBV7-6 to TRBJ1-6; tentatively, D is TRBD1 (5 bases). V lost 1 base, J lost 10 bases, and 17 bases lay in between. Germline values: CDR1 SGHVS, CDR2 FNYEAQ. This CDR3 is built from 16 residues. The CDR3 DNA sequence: TGTGCCAGCAGCTTAGTGGTGGGGGACCCTGGATCACCCCTCCACTTT. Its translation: CASSLVVGDPGSPLHF.

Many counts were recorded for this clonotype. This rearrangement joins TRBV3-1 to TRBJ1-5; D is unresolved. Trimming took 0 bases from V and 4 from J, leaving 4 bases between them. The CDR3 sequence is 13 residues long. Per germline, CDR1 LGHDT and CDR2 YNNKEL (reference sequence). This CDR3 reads CASSQDLNQPQHF. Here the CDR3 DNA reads TGTGCCAGCAGCCAAGATCTGAATCAGCCCCAGCATTTT.

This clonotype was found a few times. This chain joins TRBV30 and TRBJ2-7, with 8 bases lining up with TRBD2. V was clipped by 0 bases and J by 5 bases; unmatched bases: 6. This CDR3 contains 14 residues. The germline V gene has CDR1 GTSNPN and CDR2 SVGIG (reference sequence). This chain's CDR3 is CAWSVNSGIDEQYF. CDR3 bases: TGTGCCTGGAGTGTCAATAGCGGGATCGACGAGCAGTACTTC. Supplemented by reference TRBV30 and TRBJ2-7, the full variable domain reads SQTIHQWPATLVQPVGSPLSLECTVEGTSNPNLYWYRQAAGRGLQLLFYSVGIGQISSEVPQNLSASRPQDRQFILSSKKLLLSDSGFYLCAWSVNSGIDEQYFGPGTRLTVT.

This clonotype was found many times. CDR3 in DNA: TGCAGCGTACAAACGGATTTCGGTAGTGAAGCTTTCTTT. Translation: CSVQTDFGSEAFF. The chain couples TRBV29-1 to TRBJ1-1, with D unclear. The ends were cut back, 6 bases at V and 7 bases at J, with 18 bases in the middle. Looked up from germline, CDR1 is SQVTM and CDR2 is ANQGSEA. The CDR3 sequence is 13 residues long.

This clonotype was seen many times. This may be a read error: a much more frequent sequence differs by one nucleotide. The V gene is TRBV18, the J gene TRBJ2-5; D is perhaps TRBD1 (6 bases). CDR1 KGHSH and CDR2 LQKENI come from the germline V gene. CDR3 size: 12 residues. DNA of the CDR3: TGTGTCAGCTCAGGACAGCAAGAGACCCAGTACTTC. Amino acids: CVSSGQQETQYF.

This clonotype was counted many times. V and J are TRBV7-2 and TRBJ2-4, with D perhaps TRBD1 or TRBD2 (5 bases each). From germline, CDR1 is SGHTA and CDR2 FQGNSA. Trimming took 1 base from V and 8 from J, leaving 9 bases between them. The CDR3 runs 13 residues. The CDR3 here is CASSLDGTDIQYF. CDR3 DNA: TGTGCCAGCAGCTTAGACGGGACGGACATTCAGTACTTC.

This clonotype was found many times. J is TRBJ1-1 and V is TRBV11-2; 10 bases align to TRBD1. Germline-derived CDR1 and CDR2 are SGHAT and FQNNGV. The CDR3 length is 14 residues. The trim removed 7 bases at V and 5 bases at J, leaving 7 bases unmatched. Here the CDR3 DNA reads TGTGCCAGCATCCAGACAGGGGGCTTTACTGAAGCTTTCTTT. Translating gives CASIQTGGFTEAFF.

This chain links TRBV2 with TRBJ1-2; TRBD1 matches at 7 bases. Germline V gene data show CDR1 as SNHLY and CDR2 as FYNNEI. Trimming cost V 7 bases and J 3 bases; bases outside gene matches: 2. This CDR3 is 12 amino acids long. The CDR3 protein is CASIGTDYGYTF. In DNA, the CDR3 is TGTGCCAGCATCGGGACAGACTATGGCTACACCTTC.

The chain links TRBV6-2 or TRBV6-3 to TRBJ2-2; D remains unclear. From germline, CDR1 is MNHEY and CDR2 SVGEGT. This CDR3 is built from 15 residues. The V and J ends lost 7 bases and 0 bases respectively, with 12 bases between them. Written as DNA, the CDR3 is TGTGCCAGCACCGCTGCGATAGCGAACACCGGGGAGCTGTTTTTT. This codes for CASTAAIANTGELFF.

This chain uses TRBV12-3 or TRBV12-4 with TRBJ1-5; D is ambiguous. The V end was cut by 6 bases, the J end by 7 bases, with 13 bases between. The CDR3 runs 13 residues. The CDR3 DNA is TGTGCCAGCAGCCCCGGTCCTAGCCAGCCCCAGCATTTT. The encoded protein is CASSPGPSQPQHF.

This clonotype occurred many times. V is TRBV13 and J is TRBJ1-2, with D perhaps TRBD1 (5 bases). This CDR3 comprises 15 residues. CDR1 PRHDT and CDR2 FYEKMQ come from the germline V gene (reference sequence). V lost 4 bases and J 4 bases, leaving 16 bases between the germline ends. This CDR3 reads CASSSRPGRGYGYTF. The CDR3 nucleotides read TGTGCCAGCAGCTCGCGACCAGGGAGGGGCTATGGCTACACCTTC.

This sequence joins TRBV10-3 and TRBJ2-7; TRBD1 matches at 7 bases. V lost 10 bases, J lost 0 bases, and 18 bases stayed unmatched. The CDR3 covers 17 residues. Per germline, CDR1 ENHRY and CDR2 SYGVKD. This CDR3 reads CATQTYLGAGGSYEQYF. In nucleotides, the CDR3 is TGTGCCACCCAAACATACCTGGGGGCAGGGGGCTCCTACGAGCAGTACTTC.

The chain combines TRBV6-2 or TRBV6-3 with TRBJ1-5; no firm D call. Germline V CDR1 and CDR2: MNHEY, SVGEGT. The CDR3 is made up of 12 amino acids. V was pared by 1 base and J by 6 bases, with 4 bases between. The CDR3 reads CASSYFGQPQHF. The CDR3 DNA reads TGTGCCAGCAGTTACTTCGGTCAGCCCCAGCATTTT.

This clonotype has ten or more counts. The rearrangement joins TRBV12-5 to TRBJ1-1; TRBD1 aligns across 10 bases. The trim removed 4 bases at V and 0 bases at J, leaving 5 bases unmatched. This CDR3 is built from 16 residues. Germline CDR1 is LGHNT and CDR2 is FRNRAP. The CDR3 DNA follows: TGTGCTAGTGGTTCCTCGACAGGGGGCTTGAACACTGAAGCTTTCTTT. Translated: CASGSSTGGLNTEAFF.

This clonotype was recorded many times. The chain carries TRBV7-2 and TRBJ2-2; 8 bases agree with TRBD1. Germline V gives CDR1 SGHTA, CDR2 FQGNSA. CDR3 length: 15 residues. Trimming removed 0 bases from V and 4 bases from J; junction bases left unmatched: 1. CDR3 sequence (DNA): TGTGCCAGCAGCTTAGCTGGACAGGGCACCGGGGAGCTGTTTTTT. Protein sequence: CASSLAGQGTGELFF.

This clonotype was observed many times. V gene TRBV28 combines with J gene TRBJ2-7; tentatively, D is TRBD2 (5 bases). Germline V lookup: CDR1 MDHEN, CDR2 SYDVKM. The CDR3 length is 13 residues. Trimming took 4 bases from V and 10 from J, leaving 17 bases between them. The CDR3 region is CASSSGLDGDQYF. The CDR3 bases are TGTGCCAGCAGTTCAGGCTTGGACGGGGATCAGTACTTC.